Sequencing of this T cell receptor beta chain was carried out in a study of cytomegalovirus exposure and HLA in healthy donors. Whole-study results and caveats: Excluded were some V segments that proved indistinguishable, including TRBV6-2 and TRBV6-3.

In the PCR, 60 Vbeta and 13 Jbeta primers were used. The assay was immunoSEQ multiplex PCR, and TCRdb's table has in-frame clones only and misses some. The sample holds about 160,000 clones, about 65% seen once. Germline loops: CDR1 SEHNR, CDR2 FQNEAQ (reference sequence). This CDR3 contains 11 residues. A note on this clone: Its antigen is not known. The germline gene is not matched at one end of the junction; a read error may be the cause.

The TCR originated in a woman in her twenties or thirties in good health and CMV-seronegative. V and J are TRBV7-9 and TRBJ2-5; 7 bases line up with TRBD2. Input material: PBMCs. The CDR3 region has the DNA TGTGCCAGCAGCTTAGTGTTGGGACTACACTTC. This encodes CASSLVLGLHF.